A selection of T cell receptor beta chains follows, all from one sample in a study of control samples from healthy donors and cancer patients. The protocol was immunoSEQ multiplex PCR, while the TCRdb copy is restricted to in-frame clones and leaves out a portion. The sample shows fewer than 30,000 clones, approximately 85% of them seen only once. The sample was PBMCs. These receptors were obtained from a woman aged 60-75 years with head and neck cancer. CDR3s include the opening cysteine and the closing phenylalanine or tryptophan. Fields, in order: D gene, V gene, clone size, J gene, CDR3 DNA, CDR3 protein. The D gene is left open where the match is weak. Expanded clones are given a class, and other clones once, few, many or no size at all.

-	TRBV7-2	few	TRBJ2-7	TGTGCCAGCAGCCTGAGCTCCTACGAGCAGTACTTC	CASSLSSYEQYF
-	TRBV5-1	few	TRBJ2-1	TGCGCCAGCGGTCGGGACTCGCTATACAATGAGCAGTTCTTC	CASGRDSLYNEQFF
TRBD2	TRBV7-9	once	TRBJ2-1	TGTGCCAGCAGCTTACGCGGCGGGGGTGGCGATGAGCAGTTCTTC	CASSLRGGGGDEQFF
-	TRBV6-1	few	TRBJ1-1	TGTGCCAGCAGTGAGGCTTTTACCTTTATGAACACTGAAGCTTTCTTT	CASSEAFTFMNTEAFF
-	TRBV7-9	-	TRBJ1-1	TGTGCCAGCAGCGCGGATCTGAACACTGAAGCTTTCTTT	CASSADLNTEAFF
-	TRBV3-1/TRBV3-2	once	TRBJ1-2	TGTGCCAGCAGCCAAGGGCAGGTCGAGTTTGGCTACACCTTC	CASSQGQVEFGYTF
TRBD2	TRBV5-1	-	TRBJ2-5	TGCGCCAGCAGCACGGCGGGCGGGAGGCCCGGGTACCAAGAGACCCAGTACTTC	CASSTAGGRPGYQETQYF
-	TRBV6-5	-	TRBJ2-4	TGTGCCAGCAAGGCAGGAATCATTCAGTACTTC	CASKAGIIQYF
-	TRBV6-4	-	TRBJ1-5	TGTGCCAGCAGTGAACGGTTTAGCAATCAGCCCCAGCATTTT	CASSERFSNQPQHF
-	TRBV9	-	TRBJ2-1	TGTGCCAGCAGCGTAGGAGGTGACAATGAGCAGTTCTTC	CASSVGGDNEQFF
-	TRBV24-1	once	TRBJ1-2	TGTGCCACCAGTGTATCAGGGAAAAACTATGGCTACACCTTC	CATSVSGKNYGYTF
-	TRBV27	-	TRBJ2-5	TGTGCCAGCAGTTTGACCCGACAAGAGACCCAGTACTTC	CASSLTRQETQYF
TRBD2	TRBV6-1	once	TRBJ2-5	TGTGCCAGCAGTACCCCTAGCGGGAGACAAGAGACCCAGTACTTC	CASSTPSGRQETQYF
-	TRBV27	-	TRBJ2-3	TGTGCCAGCAGTCCATATAGCGCCCAGAGCACAGATACGCAGTATTTT	CASSPYSAQSTDTQYF
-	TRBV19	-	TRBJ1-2	TGTGCCAGTATGGAGGGTCCCCAAAGAAGGACAGATGGCTACACCTTC	CASMEGPQRRTDGYTF
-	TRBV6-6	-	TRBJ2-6	TGTGCCAGCAGTTCGTCAGACTACTCTGGGGCCAACGTCCTGACTTTC	CASSSSDYSGANVLTF
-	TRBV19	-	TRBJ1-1	TGTGCCAGTAGTACCCGGGGGGGGTCAGGGGAGGCTTTCTTT	CASSTRGGSGEAFF
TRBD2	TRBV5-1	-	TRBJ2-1	TGCGCCAGTACTAGCGGGACTTACAATGAGCAGTTCTTC	CASTSGTYNEQFF
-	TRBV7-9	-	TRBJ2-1	TGTGCCAGCAGCCAAGGGTTGATCGATGAGCAGTTCTTC	CASSQGLIDEQFF
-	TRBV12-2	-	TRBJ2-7	TGTGCAAGTCGCCCTTTCTCCTACGAGCAGTACTTC	CASRPFSYEQYF
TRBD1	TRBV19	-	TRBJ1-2	TGTGCCAGTAGTGTCGACAGGGGCGCTAACTATGGCTACACCTTC	CASSVDRGANYGYTF
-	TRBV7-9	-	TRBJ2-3	TGTGCCAGCAGCTCGATCCTGACTAGCACAGATACGCAGTATTTT	CASSSILTSTDTQYF
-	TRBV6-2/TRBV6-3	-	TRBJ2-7	TGTGCCAGCAGTTACCTCCGGGGGGAGCAGTACTTC	CASSYLRGEQYF
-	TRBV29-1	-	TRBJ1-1	TGCAGCGTTGTCGGACTCTTCACTGAAGCTTTCTTT	CSVVGLFTEAFF
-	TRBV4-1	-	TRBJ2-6	TGCGCCAGCAGCCAAGGCATCTCCAACTCTGGGGCCAACGTCCTGACTTTC	CASSQGISNSGANVLTF
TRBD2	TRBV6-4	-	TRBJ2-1	TGTGCCAGCAGTGACCAGGGCGGGAGGAATGAGCAGTTCTTC	CASSDQGGRNEQFF
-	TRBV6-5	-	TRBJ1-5	TGTGCCAGCAGTTCTGAGGGGGGTGGGAATCAGCCCCAGCATTTT	CASSSEGGGNQPQHF
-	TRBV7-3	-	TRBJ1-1	TGTGCCAGCAGCTTAAGTCCAGGGGTCACTGAAGCTTTCTTT	CASSLSPGVTEAFF
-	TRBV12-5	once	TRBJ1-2	TGTGCTAGTGGTTTAACAGCACACTACACCTTC	CASGLTAHYTF
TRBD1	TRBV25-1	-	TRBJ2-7	TGTGCCAGCAGCGCCTCGGGACAGGGGTCCTACGAGCAGTACTTC	CASSASGQGSYEQYF
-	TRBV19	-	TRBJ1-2	TGTGCCAGTAGGACAGATTTTGATGGCTACACCTTC	CASRTDFDGYTF
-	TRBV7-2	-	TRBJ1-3	TGTGCCAGCAGCCCAGACCCCTCTGGAAACACCATATATTTT	CASSPDPSGNTIYF
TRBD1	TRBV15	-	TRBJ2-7	TGTGCCACCAGCTTCCGACAGGGGGGGTCTTACGAGCAGTACTTC	CATSFRQGGSYEQYF
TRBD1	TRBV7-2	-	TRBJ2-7	TGTGCCAGCAGCTTCCAGGGGGCGGCCTACGAGCAGTACTTC	CASSFQGAAYEQYF
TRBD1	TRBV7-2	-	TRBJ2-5	TGTGCCAGCAGCCTGGACAGGGGGAGCCAGTACTTC	CASSLDRGSQYF
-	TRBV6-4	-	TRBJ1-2	TGTGCCAGCAGGAACGACGGGGGCTATGGCTACACCTTC	CASRNDGGYGYTF
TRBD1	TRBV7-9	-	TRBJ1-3	TGTGCCAGCAGCTTAGTAAAGTACGGACAGGGGGCTGGAAACACCATATATTTT	CASSLVKYGQGAGNTIYF
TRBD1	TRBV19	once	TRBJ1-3	TGTGCCAGTAGCAATACCGGGACAGGGGGTATCGGAAACACCATATATTTT	CASSNTGTGGIGNTIYF
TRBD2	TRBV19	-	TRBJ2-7	TGTGCCAGTAGTCCTTTCGGGACTAGCGGGACCTACGAGCAGTACTTC	CASSPFGTSGTYEQYF
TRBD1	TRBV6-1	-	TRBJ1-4	TGTGCCAGCAGTGCTCGGACAGGGTATCTCATCGGGGATGAAAAACTGTTTTTT	CASSARTGYLIGDEKLFF
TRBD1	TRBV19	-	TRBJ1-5	TGTGCCAGTAGTATGCGACAGGGGGCTGGGCAGCCCCAGCATTTT	CASSMRQGAGQPQHF
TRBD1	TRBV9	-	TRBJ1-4	TGTGCCAGCAGCCCGCAGGGGGAGGGGGAAAAACTGTTTTTT	CASSPQGEGEKLFF
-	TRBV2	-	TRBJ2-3	TGTGCCAGCAGTGAACGCGGGGAGACAGATACGCAGTATTTT	CASSERGETDTQYF
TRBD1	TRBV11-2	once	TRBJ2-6	TGTGCCAGCAGCCTCTGGGGACAGCCAACCTCTGGGGCCAACGTCCTGACTTTC	CASSLWGQPTSGANVLTF
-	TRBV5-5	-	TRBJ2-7	TGTGCCAGCAGCAACGAGGTCGGGAGACCCGAGCAGTACTTC	CASSNEVGRPEQYF
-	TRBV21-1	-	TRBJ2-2	TGTGCCAGCAGCAAAGAAGCGGGTCCCGGGGAGCTGTTTTTT	CASSKEAGPGELFF
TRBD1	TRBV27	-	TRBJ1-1	TGTGCCAGCAGTTTAGACAGGGAAGGGACTGAAGCTTTCTTT	CASSLDREGTEAFF
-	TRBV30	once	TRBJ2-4	TGTGCCTGGAAGGGACTCTTCAAAAACATTCAGTACTTC	CAWKGLFKNIQYF
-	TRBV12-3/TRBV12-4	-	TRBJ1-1	TGTGCCAGCAGTTTTGCGGTTGAAGCTTTCTTT	CASSFAVEAFF
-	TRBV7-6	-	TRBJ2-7	TGTGCCAGCAGCTTAGGGATAGCGGTCACCTACGAGCAGTACTTC	CASSLGIAVTYEQYF
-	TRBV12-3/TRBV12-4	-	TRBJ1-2	TGTGCCAGCAGTTCAGGGTTGCGAGTTGGCTACACCTTC	CASSSGLRVGYTF
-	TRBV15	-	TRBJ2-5	TGTGCCACCAGCTACCGACCCGGGGTCCGGGACGAGGTCCGTGTCACCCAGTACTTC	CATSYRPGVRDEVRVTQYF
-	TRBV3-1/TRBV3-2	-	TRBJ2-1	TGTGCCAGCAGCCGTGGACGAAGTCCGACTGAGCAGTTCTTC	CASSRGRSPTEQFF
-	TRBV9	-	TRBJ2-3	TGTGCCAGCAGCGTCGGGGACACAGATACGCAGTATTTT	CASSVGDTDTQYF
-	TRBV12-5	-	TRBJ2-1	TGTGCTAGTGGCCCTCAGGGCAGGGACAATGAGCAGTTCTTC	CASGPQGRDNEQFF